There are many counts of the clone carrying this TCR beta chain. TCRdb processed the PCR reads anew with MiXCR; each CDR3 protein has one entry. The table includes about 640,000 distinct CDR3 sequences, just under 20% detected once. Per germline, CDR1 SQVTM and CDR2 ANQGSEA. This CDR3 region has 15 residues. V was clipped by 3 bases and J by 4 bases; unmatched bases: 6. These data originate in a study of molecular identifiers for immune sequencing clone quantification. The TCR was taken from a human donor in good health. Some libraries in this study had Jurkat cell RNA spiked in. This rearrangement joins TRBV29-1 to TRBJ1-2; 12 nucleotides align to TRBD1. Input material: naive CD8+ T cells from blood, with Jurkat cell RNA spiked in. Subset indicated: FACS-sorted CD8+CD4-CCR7+CD45RA+ naive T cells. The CDR3: CSVEGQGAQAYGYTF. CDR3 in DNA: TGCAGCGTTGAGGGACAGGGGGCGCAGGCCTATGGCTACACCTTC. Variable domain in full (rest from reference TRBV29-1 and TRBJ1-2): SAVISQKPSRDICQRGTSLTIQCQVDSQVTMMFWYRQQPGQSLTLIATANQGSEATYESGFVIDKFPISRPNLTFSTLTVSNMSPEDSSIYLCSVEGQGAQAYGYTFGSGTRLTVV.